This TCR beta chain was sequenced during a study of shared clonotypes between healthy human individuals. V shed 6 bases and J 4 bases; nucleotides not matched to a gene: 6. In germline, CDR1 is SGHRS, CDR2 YFSETQ. There are 14 residues in the CDR3. Generated by immunoSEQ multiplex PCR, the TCRdb table keeps only in-frame clones and is missing some. The table records more than 500,000 clones, 90% to 97% of them present only once. The TCR was taken from a woman aged 25 to 45 in good health. Source material: naive CD4+ T cells sorted from blood. Subset reported: CD45RA+ positively selected. The genes are TRBV5-1 and TRBJ2-2; 7 bases fit TRBD1. CDR3 in amino acids: CASKTQGSTGELFF. CDR3 nucleotides: TGCGCCAGCAAGACACAGGGGTCCACCGGGGAGCTGTTTTTT.